This is a list of T cell receptor beta chains from one sample in a study of blood T cell repertoires in COVID-19. The assay was immunoSEQ multiplex PCR, and TCRdb's table has in-frame clones only and misses some. There are approximately 220,000 clones in the sample; approximately 90% occur only once, and approximately 1.1% lies in the top ten. Sequencing used PBMCs or T cells enriched from blood (not recorded which). The receptor source for this set is a man under 40 who had recovered from COVID-19. CDR3s include the opening cysteine and the closing phenylalanine or tryptophan. A D gene is named only where the DNA matches it firmly. Clone size is given for some rows only: seen once, a few or many times, or a class if the clone is expanded.

J: TRBJ2-7; V: TRBV5-8; D: TRBD1; size: NA; DNA: TGTGCCAGCAGGACCCCTCTGGGACAGGGTGCCTACGAGCAGTACTTC; CDR3: CASRTPLGQGAYEQYF
J: TRBJ2-7; V: TRBV29-1; D: TRBD2; size: NA; DNA: TGCAGCGTTCCGGGACTAGCGGGGTCAACCTACGAGCAGTACTTC; CDR3: CSVPGLAGSTYEQYF
J: TRBJ1-6; V: TRBV19; D: NA; size: NA; DNA: TGTGCCAGTAGCATTACGGACTCCACTCTCCACTTT; CDR3: CASSITDSTLHF
J: TRBJ1-3; V: TRBV5-1; D: TRBD1; size: NA; DNA: TGCGCCAGCAGCAGGGGACAGAGCTCTGGAAACACCATATATTTT; CDR3: CASSRGQSSGNTIYF
J: TRBJ2-7; V: TRBV27; D: TRBD2; size: NA; DNA: TGTGCCAGCAGTTCGCGGGGGGCCTCCCCCTACGAGCAGTACTTC; CDR3: CASSSRGASPYEQYF
J: TRBJ1-1; V: TRBV5-1; D: NA; size: NA; DNA: TGCGCCAGCAGCTTGGATGTGGGTCGGGGGAACACTGAAGCTTTCTTT; CDR3: CASSLDVGRGNTEAFF
J: TRBJ1-5; V: TRBV6-6; D: TRBD1; size: once; DNA: TGTGCCAGCACCTCCCGGGACAGTCAGCCCCAGCATTTT; CDR3: CASTSRDSQPQHF
J: TRBJ2-1; V: TRBV3-1/TRBV3-2; D: TRBD2; size: NA; DNA: TGTGCCAGCAGATTAAGCGGGAGTCCCTACAATGAGCAGTTCTTC; CDR3: CASRLSGSPYNEQFF
J: TRBJ2-1; V: TRBV4-3; D: NA; size: NA; DNA: TGCGCCAGCAGCCAAGATATGGTAGCGAACTCCTACAATGAGCAGTTCTTC; CDR3: CASSQDMVANSYNEQFF
J: TRBJ2-1; V: TRBV10-3; D: NA; size: NA; DNA: TGTGCCATCAGTGCCAGGGGCCCTACCTACAATGAGCAGTTCTTC; CDR3: CAISARGPTYNEQFF
J: TRBJ1-2; V: TRBV5-5; D: NA; size: NA; DNA: TGTGCCAGCAGCGACCTGGTAGGAGATGGCTACACCTTC; CDR3: CASSDLVGDGYTF
J: TRBJ2-3; V: TRBV5-1; D: TRBD2; size: NA; DNA: TGCGCCAGCAGCCTAGCGGGGAGCACAGATACGCAGTATTTT; CDR3: CASSLAGSTDTQYF
J: TRBJ1-3; V: TRBV4-2; D: NA; size: few; DNA: TGTGCCAGCAGCCAAGAAGGAGACGGAGCTGGAAACACCATATATTTT; CDR3: CASSQEGDGAGNTIYF
J: TRBJ2-3; V: TRBV4-3; D: TRBD2; size: NA; DNA: TGCGCCAGCAGCCAAGTCGCAGCGGGAGAGGGAGATACGCAGTATTTT; CDR3: CASSQVAAGEGDTQYF
J: TRBJ1-4; V: TRBV20-1; D: NA; size: NA; DNA: TGCAGTGCTAGATCGGGGGAAAAACTGTTTTTT; CDR3: CSARSGEKLFF
J: TRBJ2-1; V: TRBV28; D: TRBD2; size: once; DNA: TGTGCCAGCAGCCTCCGGGGGGTAGATGAGCAGTTCTTC; CDR3: CASSLRGVDEQFF
J: TRBJ2-1; V: TRBV10-2; D: TRBD2; size: NA; DNA: TGCGCCAGCAGTGAGTCAGGAGCGGGAGGGGAGAATGAGCAGTTCTTC; CDR3: CASSESGAGGENEQFF
J: TRBJ2-3; V: TRBV4-3; D: NA; size: NA; DNA: TGCGCCAGCAGCCAAGTATACAGGCTGACAGATACGCAGTATTTT; CDR3: CASSQVYRLTDTQYF
J: TRBJ1-1; V: TRBV7-9; D: NA; size: NA; DNA: TGTGCCAGCAGCTTTCAGTTGAACACTGAAGCTTTCTTT; CDR3: CASSFQLNTEAFF
J: TRBJ1-5; V: TRBV25-1; D: NA; size: NA; DNA: TGTGCCAGCTCCCGTACAGGAAATCAGCCCCAGCATTTT; CDR3: CASSRTGNQPQHF
J: TRBJ1-2; V: TRBV30; D: NA; size: NA; DNA: TGTGCCTGGAGTATTACAGGCCACTATGGCTACACCTTC; CDR3: CAWSITGHYGYTF
J: TRBJ2-7; V: TRBV11-2; D: NA; size: NA; DNA: TGTGCCAGCAGCTTAGGACAGGCCCCCAGGGAGCAGTACTTC; CDR3: CASSLGQAPREQYF
J: TRBJ2-7; V: TRBV7-8; D: NA; size: NA; DNA: TGTGCCAGCAGCTTAAAGTCGGGACAAGTCCTCGTGGAGCAGTACTTC; CDR3: CASSLKSGQVLVEQYF
J: TRBJ1-6; V: TRBV4-1; D: TRBD1; size: NA; DNA: TGCGCCAGCAGCCAAGATCGACAGGGGGCGTATTATAATTCACCCCTCCACTTT; CDR3: CASSQDRQGAYYNSPLHF
J: TRBJ2-2; V: TRBV7-8; D: NA; size: NA; DNA: TGTGCCAGCAGCACCGGGAATGGGAGGGGGGAGCTGTTTTTT; CDR3: CASSTGNGRGELFF
J: TRBJ2-1; V: TRBV20-1; D: TRBD2; size: NA; DNA: TGCAGTGCTAGTATTGGCGCGGCTAGCGGGGCCCGTGAGCAGTTCTTC; CDR3: CSASIGAASGAREQFF
J: TRBJ2-5; V: TRBV7-6; D: TRBD1; size: NA; DNA: TGTGCCAGCAGCCCAGGACAGGGGTGGGGAGAGACCCAGTACTTC; CDR3: CASSPGQGWGETQYF
J: TRBJ2-3; V: TRBV13; D: TRBD2; size: NA; DNA: TGTGCCAGCAGCTTGTATCTAGCGGGGGTGCTCACAGATACGCAGTATTTT; CDR3: CASSLYLAGVLTDTQYF
J: TRBJ2-3; V: TRBV5-4; D: TRBD2; size: NA; DNA: TGTGCCAGCAGCTTGGGCCCGGCGGGAGGTTCGTATGATACGCAGTATTTT; CDR3: CASSLGPAGGSYDTQYF
J: TRBJ2-1; V: TRBV6-4; D: TRBD2; size: NA; DNA: TGTGCCAGCAGTGACTCGGGACTAGCGAACAATGAGCAGTTCTTC; CDR3: CASSDSGLANNEQFF
J: TRBJ2-1; V: TRBV6-2/TRBV6-3; D: TRBD2; size: NA; DNA: TGTGCCAGCAGTTACGCGGGAGAAAAGCCGAATGAGCAGTTCTTC; CDR3: CASSYAGEKPNEQFF
J: TRBJ1-1; V: TRBV6-2/TRBV6-3; D: NA; size: NA; DNA: TGTGCCAGCAGCCCCACAGGGAAAGGGGCTGAAGCTTTCTTT; CDR3: CASSPTGKGAEAFF
J: TRBJ2-5; V: TRBV7-9; D: TRBD2; size: NA; DNA: TGTGCCAGCAGCCACCTAGCGGGGGGGCTAGGTGAGACCCAGTACTTC; CDR3: CASSHLAGGLGETQYF
J: TRBJ2-7; V: TRBV5-4; D: TRBD1; size: NA; DNA: TGTGCCAGCAGCTCGAGGACAGGGGGGGCCTACGAGCAGTACTTC; CDR3: CASSSRTGGAYEQYF
J: TRBJ2-1; V: TRBV3-1/TRBV3-2; D: TRBD2; size: NA; DNA: TGTGCCAGCAGCCCCCACAGCGGGAGGGGATCCTACAATGAGCAGTTCTTC; CDR3: CASSPHSGRGSYNEQFF
J: TRBJ1-2; V: TRBV2; D: TRBD1; size: NA; DNA: TGTGCCAGCAGTGACAGGGGGCCATATGGCTACACCTTC; CDR3: CASSDRGPYGYTF
J: TRBJ2-3; V: TRBV24-1; D: TRBD1; size: NA; DNA: TGTGCCACCAGTGATACCCAGGGGGCGACGCAGTATTTT; CDR3: CATSDTQGATQYF
J: TRBJ1-1; V: TRBV18; D: NA; size: NA; DNA: TGTGCCAGCTCACCACTCCAGGGAAACACTGAAGCTTTCTTT; CDR3: CASSPLQGNTEAFF
J: TRBJ2-7; V: TRBV27; D: NA; size: NA; DNA: TGTGCCAGCAGTTTTTCCGTCAGCGGTAGCTCCTACGAGCAGTACTTC; CDR3: CASSFSVSGSSYEQYF
J: TRBJ1-6; V: TRBV9; D: TRBD1; size: few; DNA: TGTGCCAGCAGCGGCCCGGGACAGGGGAGCCCACCCCTCCACTTT; CDR3: CASSGPGQGSPPLHF
J: TRBJ1-2; V: TRBV4-1; D: NA; size: few; DNA: TGCGCCAGCAGCCAGGTCACAGGGTTAGGTGGCTACACCTTC; CDR3: CASSQVTGLGGYTF
J: TRBJ1-1; V: TRBV9; D: TRBD1; size: NA; DNA: TGTGCCAGCAGCGTAGGACAGGGGGCATTGAACACTGAAGCTTTCTTT; CDR3: CASSVGQGALNTEAFF
J: TRBJ1-4; V: TRBV9; D: NA; size: NA; DNA: TGTGCCAGCAGGGGGGAGGGTGAAAAACTGTTTTTT; CDR3: CASRGEGEKLFF
J: TRBJ2-7; V: TRBV6-1; D: TRBD2; size: NA; DNA: TGTGCCAGCAGTGAAGAAGCGGGGGGCTCCTACGAGCAGTACTTC; CDR3: CASSEEAGGSYEQYF
J: TRBJ2-1; V: TRBV15; D: NA; size: NA; DNA: TGTGCCACCAGCAGAGTCCAGGGATTGGGGCAGTTCTTC; CDR3: CATSRVQGLGQFF
J: TRBJ1-1; V: TRBV7-2; D: NA; size: NA; DNA: TGTGCCAGCAGCAAGCCGGGACAACTGAACACTGAAGCTTTCTTT; CDR3: CASSKPGQLNTEAFF
J: TRBJ1-2; V: TRBV19; D: TRBD1; size: few; DNA: TGTGCCAGTAGTCCCCCGGACAGGGGGCGAGGCTACACCTTC; CDR3: CASSPPDRGRGYTF
J: TRBJ1-1; V: TRBV19; D: NA; size: NA; DNA: TGTGCCAGTTCGAACCCGGGTATGAACACTGAAGCTTTCTTT; CDR3: CASSNPGMNTEAFF
J: TRBJ1-2; V: TRBV12-3/TRBV12-4; D: NA; size: NA; DNA: TGTGCCAGCAGTTTAGACCCTATCTATGGCTACACCTTC; CDR3: CASSLDPIYGYTF
J: TRBJ2-3; V: TRBV19; D: TRBD1; size: few; DNA: TGTGCCAGTAGAAGGACAGGGACTAGCACAGATACGCAGTATTTT; CDR3: CASRRTGTSTDTQYF
J: TRBJ1-1; V: TRBV27; D: TRBD1; size: NA; DNA: TGTGCCACCCGGGACAGGGGGCGCGTGAACACTGAAGCTTTCTTT; CDR3: CATRDRGRVNTEAFF
J: TRBJ2-2; V: TRBV5-6; D: NA; size: NA; DNA: TGTGCCAGCAGCTGGACAGTAACCGGGGAGCTGTTTTTT; CDR3: CASSWTVTGELFF
J: TRBJ1-2; V: TRBV6-5; D: TRBD1; size: few; DNA: TGTGCCAGCAGTTCGGGACAGGGGGCTGGACGTAGCTACACCTTC; CDR3: CASSSGQGAGRSYTF
J: TRBJ1-5; V: TRBV2; D: NA; size: few; DNA: TGTGCCACCCGGGGATTCCAGCACAATCAGCCCCAGCATTTT; CDR3: CATRGFQHNQPQHF
J: TRBJ2-1; V: TRBV29-1; D: NA; size: NA; DNA: TGCAGCGTTGACCTGGGGCTACGTGGTGAGCAGTTCTTC; CDR3: CSVDLGLRGEQFF